The next 17 T cell receptor beta chains were all read from a single sample in a study of HIV-infected patients and healthy controls. Follow-up blood was drawn about 14 weeks, roughly three months, after antiretroviral therapy began. No cell fractionation was done, so the repertoire covers all unsorted peripheral blood T cells. cDNA was made from around 0.5 ug RNA using alpha and beta constant primers. Using multiplexing indices, alpha and beta chain libraries were generated apart by chain-specific third strand synthesis. TCRdb reanalysed the 5' RACE reads using MiXCR and keeps one entry per CDR3 protein. The sample records thousands of distinct CDR3 sequences, around 7.7% being singletons. The sequences come from blood, collected during antiretroviral therapy. The receptors were gathered from an adult with HIV infection.

Many counts were recorded for this clonotype. CDR3 in amino acids: CASSFSGTSGVEQYF. In DNA, the CDR3 is TGCGCCAGCAGCTTTTCCGGGACTAGCGGGGTCGAGCAGTACTTC. V and J are TRBV5-1 and TRBJ2-7; 13 bases align to TRBD2. Germline V lookup: CDR1 SGHRS, CDR2 YFSETQ. This CDR3 is built from 15 residues. With V trimmed by 2 bases and J by 6 bases, 5 bases remained unmatched.

By frequency in the sample, this clonotype is medium-sized. The chain links TRBV9 to TRBJ2-1; the D is unclear. Per germline, CDR1 SGDLS and CDR2 YYNGEE. The CDR3 extends over 11 amino acids. Deletions cut 4 bases from V and 8 bases from J, with 7 bases between. CDR3 residues: CASSRRDEQFF. The CDR3 DNA is TGTGCCAGCAGCCGCCGAGATGAGCAGTTCTTC.

This clonotype is medium-sized within its sample. The gene calls are TRBV29-1 and TRBJ2-7; no reliable D call. CDR3 length: 12 amino acids. CDR1 is SQVTM, CDR2 ANQGSEA, per germline. With 0 bases removed from V and 4 bases from J, the gap between germline ends came to 7 bases. CDR3 nucleotide sequence: TGCAGCGTTGAAGATCGTGAGTACGAGCAGTACTTC. It yields the protein CSVEDREYEQYF.

This clonotype ranks as medium-sized. The chain employs TRBV10-1 and TRBJ1-5; D gene ambiguous. The CDR3 contains 20 residues. Between the trimmed V and J ends, which lost 2 bases and 3 bases, there was a span of 26 bases. CDR1 and CDR2 from the germline V gene are WNHNN and SYGVQD (reference sequence). CDR3: CASSEPDHLLTQIPNQPQHF. CDR3 coding DNA: TGCGCCAGCAGTGAGCCCGACCATTTGCTAACCCAAATCCCCAATCAGCCCCAGCATTTT.

Judged by abundance, this clonotype is medium-sized. This sequence joins TRBV19 and TRBJ1-5, with D unresolved. The CDR3 has 15 residues. The germline V gene has CDR1 LNHDA and CDR2 SQIVND (reference sequence). Trimming cost V 6 bases and J 3 bases, with 15 bases left between them. The CDR3 here is CASSTDGAPNQPQHF. DNA for the CDR3: TGTGCCAGTAGCACTGACGGAGCCCCCAATCAGCCCCAGCATTTT.

This clonotype is medium-sized within its sample. The chain's CDR3 is CASRTGLAGTDTQYF. DNA of the CDR3: TGTGCCAGCAGAACGGGACTAGCGGGGACAGATACGCAGTATTTT. The chain has TRBV6-5 and TRBJ2-3; 13 bases align to TRBD2. This CDR3 is built from 15 residues. With V trimmed by 6 bases and J by 3 bases, 3 bases remained unmatched. CDR1 is MNHEY, CDR2 SVGAGI, per germline.

This chain connects TRBV7-8 to TRBJ2-5, with TRBD2 identical over 10 bases. V lost 4 bases, J lost 5 bases, and 10 bases stayed unmatched. CDR3 length: 16 amino acids. Germline assignment: CDR1 SGHVS and CDR2 FQNEAQ. CDR3 DNA sequence: TGTGCCAGCAGCTACCCTAGAGCGGGGGGGCCCGAGACCCAGTACTTC. Its translation: CASSYPRAGGPETQYF.

This clonotype was seen more than once but under ten times. V and J are TRBV2 and TRBJ1-5; D is perhaps TRBD1 (5 bases). The CDR3 runs 14 residues. Germline V gives CDR1 SNHLY, CDR2 FYNNEI. Trimming took off 9 bases at V and 5 bases at J, with 17 bases between the two ends. This chain's CDR3 is CASRPGTSHQPQHF. CDR3 nucleotides: TGTGCCAGTCGGCCAGGGACGTCGCATCAGCCCCAGCATTTT.

This clonotype is medium-sized by share. CDR3 loop: CASSPSLFRNEQYF. The CDR3 DNA is TGTGCCAGCAGCCCCTCGCTTTTTCGGAACGAGCAGTACTTC. The chain couples TRBV7-6 to TRBJ2-7, with unresolved D. The CDR3 extends over 14 amino acids. Trimming pared 5 bases from V and 5 bases from J, leaving 16 bases between. Per the germline V gene, CDR1 is SGHVS and CDR2 is FNYEAQ.

There are many counts of this clonotype. The chain carries TRBV7-6 and TRBJ1-6; TRBD1 matches at 8 bases. The CDR3 extends over 18 amino acids. CDR1 and CDR2 (germline): SGHVS, FNYEAQ. The J segment lost 6 bases and the V segment lost 4 bases, leaving 14 bases of the junction unmatched. DNA for the CDR3: TGTGCCAGCAGCTCACTCCCGGGACAGGAGTTCCCTAATTCACCCCTCCACTTT. Translated, it gives CASSSLPGQEFPNSPLHF.

This clonotype qualifies as medium-sized (0.01 to 0.1%). The genes are TRBV7-2 and TRBJ2-3; 8 positions agree with TRBD2. In germline, CDR1 is SGHTA, CDR2 FQGNSA. With 0 bases clipped from V and 3 bases from J, the junction kept 8 bases outside the gene matches. This CDR3 comprises 17 residues. The CDR3, as DNA: TGTGCCAGCAGCTTAGCAGTTTACGGGGGGGCAACAGATACGCAGTATTTT. It yields the protein CASSLAVYGGATDTQYF.

This clonotype was found many times. The CDR3 spells CASSPDGADTQYF. The CDR3 DNA reads as TGCGCCAGCAGCCCGGACGGCGCAGATACGCAGTATTTT. The rearrangement joins TRBV5-1 to TRBJ2-3, with D hard to call. Germline CDR1 reads SGHRS; CDR2 reads YFSETQ. With 4 bases removed from V and 4 bases from J, the gap between germline ends came to 10 bases. This CDR3 comprises 13 residues.

This chain uses TRBV23-1 with TRBJ2-7; D possibly uses TRBD1 or TRBD2 (5 bases each). TRBV23-1 has ORF status, its function being uncertain. Trimming pared 4 bases from V and 6 bases from J, leaving 31 bases between. This CDR3 has 19 amino acids. In DNA form, the CDR3 reads TGCGCCAGCAGTCCGACCCAACCTCGGGGCATCTCCCCCCCCCCCGAGCAGTACTTC. The encoded protein is CASSPTQPRGISPPPEQYF.

This clonotype was seen a single time. This chain joins TRBV25-1 and TRBJ2-7; D possibly corresponds to TRBD1 (6 bases). V lost 1 base to trimming and J lost 3 bases, with 7 bases between them. Germline CDR1 and CDR2: MGHDK and SYGVNS. The length of the CDR3 is 13 residues. CDR3 coding DNA: TGTGCCAGCAGTGAATTAGGGGGCTACGAGCAGTACTTC. Protein product: CASSELGGYEQYF.

By share, this clonotype counts as medium-sized. V usage is TRBV28 and J usage is TRBJ1-5, with D tentatively TRBD1 (5 bases). Germline V gene sequence: CDR1 MDHEN, CDR2 SYDVKM. V was trimmed by 6 bases and J by 5 bases, leaving 17 bases between them. This CDR3 contains 15 residues. CDR3 nucleotide sequence: TGTGCCAGCAGACTAATCAGGGTACCCCATCAGCCCCAGCATTTT. It yields the protein CASRLIRVPHQPQHF.

By frequency in the sample, this clonotype is medium-sized. V and J are TRBV20-1 and TRBJ2-1, with 10 bases fitting TRBD2. This CDR3 is 18 amino acids long. The J segment lost 4 bases and the V segment lost 0 bases, leaving 12 bases of the junction unmatched. Germline V lookup: CDR1 DFQATT, CDR2 SNEGSKA (reference sequence). Here the CDR3 DNA reads TGCAGTGCTAGAGATATTTCGCTAGCGGGGGACTATTACAATGAGCAGTTCTTC. Translated, it gives CSARDISLAGDYYNEQFF.

This clonotype is medium-sized (0.01 to 0.1%) within its sample. The chain combines TRBV5-1 with TRBJ2-1, with TRBD2 matching over 8 bases. The germline V gene has CDR1 SGHRS and CDR2 YFSETQ. Germline trimming cut 5 bases from V and 1 base from J; bases unmatched to any gene: 5. The CDR3 runs 15 residues. DNA for the CDR3: TGCGCCAGCAGTTCAACTAGCGGATCCTACAATGAGCAGTTCTTC. Protein: CASSSTSGSYNEQFF.